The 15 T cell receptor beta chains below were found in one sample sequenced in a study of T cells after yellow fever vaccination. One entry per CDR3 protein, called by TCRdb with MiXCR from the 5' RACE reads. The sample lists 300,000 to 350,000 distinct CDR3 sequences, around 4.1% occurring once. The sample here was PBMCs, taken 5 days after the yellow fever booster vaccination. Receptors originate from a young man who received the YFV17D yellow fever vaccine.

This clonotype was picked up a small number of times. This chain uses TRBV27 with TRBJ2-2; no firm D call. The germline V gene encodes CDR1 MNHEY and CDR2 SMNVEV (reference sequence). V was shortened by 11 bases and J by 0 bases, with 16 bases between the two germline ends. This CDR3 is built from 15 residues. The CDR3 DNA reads TGTGCCTCAAGTTCGTGGAATTCGAACACCGGGGAGCTGTTTTTT. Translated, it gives CASSSWNSNTGELFF.

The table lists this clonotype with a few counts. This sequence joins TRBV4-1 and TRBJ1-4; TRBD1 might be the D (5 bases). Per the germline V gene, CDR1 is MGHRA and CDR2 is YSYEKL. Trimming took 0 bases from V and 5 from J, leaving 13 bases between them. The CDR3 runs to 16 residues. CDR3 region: CASSQDWGSPNEKLFF. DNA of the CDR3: TGCGCCAGCAGCCAAGATTGGGGCAGCCCAAATGAAAAACTGTTTTTT.

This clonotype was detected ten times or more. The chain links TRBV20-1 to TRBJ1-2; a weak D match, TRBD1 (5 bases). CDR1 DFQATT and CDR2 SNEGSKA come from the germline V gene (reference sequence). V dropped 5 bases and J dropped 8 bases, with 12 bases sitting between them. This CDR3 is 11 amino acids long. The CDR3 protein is CSAGGGPGYTF. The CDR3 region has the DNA TGCAGTGCTGGGGGAGGGCCGGGCTACACCTTC.

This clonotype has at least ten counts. Here the CDR3 DNA reads TGCGCCAGCAGCTTGTGGACAGACCAAGAGACCCAGTACTTC. Translated: CASSLWTDQETQYF. The chain is built from TRBV5-1 and TRBJ2-5; tentative D call: TRBD1 (6 bases). V gave up 1 base and J gave up 0 bases, with 7 bases separating them. Germline CDR1 SGHRS, CDR2 YFSETQ. CDR3 length: 14 residues.

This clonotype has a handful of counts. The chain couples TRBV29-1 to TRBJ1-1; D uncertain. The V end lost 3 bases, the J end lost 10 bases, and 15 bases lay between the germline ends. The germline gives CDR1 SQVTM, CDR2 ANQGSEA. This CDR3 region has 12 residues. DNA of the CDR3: TGCAGCGTTGACGTTCAGCGGGAGTTAGCTTTCTTT. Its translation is CSVDVQRELAFF.

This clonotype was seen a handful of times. CDR3 protein: CASSPRSLVVSEQFF. Here the CDR3 DNA reads TGTGCCAGCAGCCCGAGAAGTCTAGTGGTTAGTGAGCAGTTCTTC. The rearrangement links TRBV7-2 to TRBJ2-1; no clear D. Germline assignment: CDR1 SGHTA and CDR2 FQGNSA. Trimming left V 5 bases short and J 9 bases short, with 20 bases between. The CDR3 is 15 residues long.

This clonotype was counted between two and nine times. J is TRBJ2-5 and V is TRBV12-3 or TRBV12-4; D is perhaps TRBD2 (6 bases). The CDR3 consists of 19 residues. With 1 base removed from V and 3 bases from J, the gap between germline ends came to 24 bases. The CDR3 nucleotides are TGTGCCAGCAGTTTAGATCACGGGCAGTGGGGGGAAGTGGAAGAGACCCAGTACTTC. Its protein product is CASSLDHGQWGEVEETQYF.

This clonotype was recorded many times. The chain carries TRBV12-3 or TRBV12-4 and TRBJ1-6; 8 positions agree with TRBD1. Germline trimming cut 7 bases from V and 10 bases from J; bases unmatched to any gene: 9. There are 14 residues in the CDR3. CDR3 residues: CASIDTGGGSPLHF. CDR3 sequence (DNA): TGTGCCAGCATTGACACAGGGGGAGGCTCACCCCTCCACTTT.

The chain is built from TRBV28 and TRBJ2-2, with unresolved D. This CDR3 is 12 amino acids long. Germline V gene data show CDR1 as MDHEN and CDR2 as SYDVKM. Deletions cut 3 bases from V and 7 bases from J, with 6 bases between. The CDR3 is CASSFALGELFF. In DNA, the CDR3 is TGTGCCAGCAGTTTTGCTCTCGGGGAGCTGTTTTTT. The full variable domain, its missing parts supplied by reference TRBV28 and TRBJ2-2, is DVKVTQSSRYLVKRTGEKVFLECVQDMDHENMFWYRQDPGLGLRLIYFSYDVKMKEKGDIPEGYSVSREKKERFSLILESASTNQTSMYLCASSFALGELFFGEGSRLTVL.

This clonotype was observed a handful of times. In DNA, the CDR3 is TGTGCCAGCAGTTACTTCCTCCGGGACACTGACACCGGGGAGCTGTTTTTT. Its translation: CASSYFLRDTDTGELFF. V usage is TRBV6-5 and J usage is TRBJ2-2; a possible D gene is TRBD1 (6 bases). The V end was cut by 1 base, the J end by 3 bases, with 15 bases between. CDR1 and CDR2 (germline): MNHEY, SVGAGI. The CDR3 has 17 residues.

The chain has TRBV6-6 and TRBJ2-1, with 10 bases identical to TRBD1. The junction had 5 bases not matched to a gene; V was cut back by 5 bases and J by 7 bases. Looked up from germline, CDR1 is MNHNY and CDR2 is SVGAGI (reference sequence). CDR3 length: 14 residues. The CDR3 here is CASSDGTGANEQFF. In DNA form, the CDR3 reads TGTGCCAGCAGTGATGGGACAGGGGCGAATGAGCAGTTCTTC.

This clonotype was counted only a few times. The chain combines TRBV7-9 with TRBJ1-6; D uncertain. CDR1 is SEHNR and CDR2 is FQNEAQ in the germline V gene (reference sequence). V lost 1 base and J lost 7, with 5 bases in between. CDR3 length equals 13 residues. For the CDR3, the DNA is TGTGCCAGCAGCTTAGGACTCAATTCACCCCTCCACTTT. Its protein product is CASSLGLNSPLHF.

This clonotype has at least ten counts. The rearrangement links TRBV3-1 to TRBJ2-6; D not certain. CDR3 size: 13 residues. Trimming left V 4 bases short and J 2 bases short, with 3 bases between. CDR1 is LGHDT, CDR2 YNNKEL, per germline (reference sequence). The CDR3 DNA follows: TGTGCCAGCAGCCGGACTGGGGCCAACGTCCTGACTTTC. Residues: CASSRTGANVLTF.

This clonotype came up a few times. The CDR3 region has the DNA TGCGCCAGCAGCTTGGCAACAGGGGCAGAGGAGACCCAGTACTTC. As protein: CASSLATGAEETQYF. The chain carries TRBV5-1 and TRBJ2-5, with TRBD1 matching over 7 bases. The CDR3 contains 15 residues. The V and J ends lost 0 bases and 5 bases, in that order; junction bases with no gene match: 7. CDR1 is SGHRS, CDR2 YFSETQ, per germline.

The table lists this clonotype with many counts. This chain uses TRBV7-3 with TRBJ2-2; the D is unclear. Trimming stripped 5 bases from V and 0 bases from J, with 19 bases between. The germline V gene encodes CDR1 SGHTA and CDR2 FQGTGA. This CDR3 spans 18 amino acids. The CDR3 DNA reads TGTGCCAGCAGCGAACACCCCCCGGAGAACGCGAACACCGGGGAGCTGTTTTTT. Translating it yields CASSEHPPENANTGELFF.